This T cell receptor beta chain is drawn from a study of T cells in localized non-small cell lung cancer. Study outcomes and limitations: An association was observed between higher blood T cell density and longer overall survival.

This clone was counted only a few times. Its antigen is as yet unknown. The CDR3 runs 17 residues. V lost 4 bases to trimming and J lost 2 bases; unmatched junction nucleotides: 9. Germline-derived CDR1 and CDR2 are MNHGY and SAAAGT. Data came from immunoSEQ multiplex PCR; TCRdb stores just in-frame clones and leaves some out. The sample consists of about 9,800 clones, approximately 45% of them appearing once. This clonotype originated in a woman aged 35 to 69 with stage I lung adenocarcinoma. Source: lymph node tissue, taken before any cancer treatment. This chain uses TRBV6-8 with TRBJ2-5, with TRBD2 matching 11 bases. For the CDR3, the DNA is TGTGCCAGCAGTTCCCGGGCTAGCGGGGGGCATCAAGAGACCCAGTACTTC. Its protein is CASSSRASGGHQETQYF.